What follows is one T cell receptor beta chain and its context. Its cognate antigen has yet to be identified. No quality values exist for individual bases; no much larger clone is one base distant. This specimen belongs to a study of control samples from healthy donors and cancer patients (dated by TCRdb to 2018 to 2020). Per the germline V gene, SGHVS is the CDR1 and FQNEAQ is the CDR2. Spanning cysteine to phenylalanine, the CDR3 consists of 13 amino acids. This entry keeps only the CDR3 DNA: 39 bases, framed from base 1. V drops 3 bases and J drops 2 bases, leaving 8 bases in between. To prepare the library, the immunoSEQ multiplex PCR assay was applied. TCRdb re-hosts the immuneACCESS table, in-frame sequences only. Its copies lack some clones; in the studies checked, an unresolved V gene accounts for under half of them, and the cause for the rest is not known. This sample comprises about 75,000 clones, about 80% of them detected only once. The ten largest clones take up about 16% of the sample.

This receptor was taken from a man aged 45 to 65 in good health. The sequenced sample consisted of blood. The chain couples TRBV7-8 to TRBJ2-7, and possibly TRBD1, on 5 matching bases. The DNA is as follows: TGTGCCAGCAGCTTCGCAGGGACCTACGAGCAGTACTTC. Protein translation: CASSFAGTYEQYF.